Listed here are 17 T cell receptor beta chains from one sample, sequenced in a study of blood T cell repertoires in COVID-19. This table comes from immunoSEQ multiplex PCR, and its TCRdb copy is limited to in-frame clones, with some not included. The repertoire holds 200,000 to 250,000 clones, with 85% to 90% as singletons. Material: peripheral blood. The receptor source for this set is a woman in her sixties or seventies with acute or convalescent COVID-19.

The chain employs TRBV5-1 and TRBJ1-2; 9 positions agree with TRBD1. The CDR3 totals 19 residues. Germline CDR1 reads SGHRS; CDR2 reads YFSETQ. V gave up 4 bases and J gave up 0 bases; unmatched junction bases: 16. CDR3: CASSPRKELTGGPNYGYTF. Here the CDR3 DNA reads TGCGCCAGCAGCCCCAGAAAAGAATTGACAGGGGGACCTAACTATGGCTACACCTTC.

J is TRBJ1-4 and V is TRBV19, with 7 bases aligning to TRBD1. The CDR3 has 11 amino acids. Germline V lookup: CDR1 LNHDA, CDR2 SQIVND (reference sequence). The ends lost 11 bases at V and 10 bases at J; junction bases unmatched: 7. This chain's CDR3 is CACHRGPKLFF. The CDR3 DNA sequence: TGTGCCTGCCATAGGGGGCCAAAACTGTTTTTT. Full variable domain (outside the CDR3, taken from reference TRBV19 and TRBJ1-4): DGGITQSPKYLFRKEGQNVTLSCEQNLNHDAMYWYRQDPGQGLRLIYYSQIVNDFQKGDIAEGYSVSREKKESFPLTVTSAQKNPTAFYLCACHRGPKLFFGSGTQLSVL.

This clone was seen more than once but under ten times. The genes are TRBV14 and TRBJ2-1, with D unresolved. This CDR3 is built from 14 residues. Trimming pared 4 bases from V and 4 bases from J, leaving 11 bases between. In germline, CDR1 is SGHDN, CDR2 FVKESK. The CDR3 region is CASSPRSQYNEQFF. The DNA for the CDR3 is TGTGCCAGCAGCCCGAGGTCCCAATACAATGAGCAGTTCTTC.

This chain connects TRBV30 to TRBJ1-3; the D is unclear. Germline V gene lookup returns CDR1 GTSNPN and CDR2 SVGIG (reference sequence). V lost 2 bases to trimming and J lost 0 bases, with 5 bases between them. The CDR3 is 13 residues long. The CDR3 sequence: CAWSQFSGNTIYF. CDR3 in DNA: TGTGCCTGGAGTCAATTCTCTGGAAACACCATATATTTT.

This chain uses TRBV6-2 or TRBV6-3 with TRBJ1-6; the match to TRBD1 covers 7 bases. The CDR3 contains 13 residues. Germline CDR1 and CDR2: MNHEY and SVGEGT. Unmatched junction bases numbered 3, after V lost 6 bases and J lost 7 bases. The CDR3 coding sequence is TGTGCCAGCAGCCAGGGGGAGAATTCACCCCTCCACTTT. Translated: CASSQGENSPLHF.

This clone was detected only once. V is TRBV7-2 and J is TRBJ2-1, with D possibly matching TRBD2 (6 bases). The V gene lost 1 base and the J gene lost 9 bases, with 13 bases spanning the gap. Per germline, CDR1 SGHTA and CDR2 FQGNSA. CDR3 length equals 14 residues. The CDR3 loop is CASSLGTPGGEQFF. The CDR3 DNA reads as TGTGCCAGCAGCTTAGGGACTCCCGGGGGTGAGCAGTTCTTC.

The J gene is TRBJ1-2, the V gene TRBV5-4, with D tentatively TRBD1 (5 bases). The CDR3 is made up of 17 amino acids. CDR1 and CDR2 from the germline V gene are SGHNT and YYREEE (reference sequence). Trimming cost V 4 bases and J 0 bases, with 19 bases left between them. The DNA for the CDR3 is TGTGCCAGCAGCGCGGCTGGAAAGGGGTGGGCTAACTATGGCTACACCTTC. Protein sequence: CASSAAGKGWANYGYTF.

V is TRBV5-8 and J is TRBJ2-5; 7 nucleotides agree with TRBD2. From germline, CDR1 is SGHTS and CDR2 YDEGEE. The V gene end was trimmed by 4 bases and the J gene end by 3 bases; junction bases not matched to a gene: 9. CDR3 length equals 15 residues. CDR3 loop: CASSAKTSFEETQYF. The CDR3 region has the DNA TGTGCCAGCAGCGCCAAGACTAGCTTTGAAGAGACCCAGTACTTC.

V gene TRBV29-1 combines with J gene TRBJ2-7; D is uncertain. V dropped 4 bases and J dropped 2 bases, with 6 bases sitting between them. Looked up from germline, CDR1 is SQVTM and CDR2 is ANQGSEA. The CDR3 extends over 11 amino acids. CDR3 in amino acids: CSVAAAYEQYF. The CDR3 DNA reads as TGCAGCGTTGCCGCAGCCTACGAGCAGTACTTC.

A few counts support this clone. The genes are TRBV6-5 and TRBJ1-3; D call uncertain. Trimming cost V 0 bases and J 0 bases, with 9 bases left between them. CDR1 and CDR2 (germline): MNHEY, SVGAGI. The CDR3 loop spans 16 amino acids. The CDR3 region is CASSYSGSLSGNTIYF. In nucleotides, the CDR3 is TGTGCCAGCAGTTACTCCGGGAGCCTCTCTGGAAACACCATATATTTT.

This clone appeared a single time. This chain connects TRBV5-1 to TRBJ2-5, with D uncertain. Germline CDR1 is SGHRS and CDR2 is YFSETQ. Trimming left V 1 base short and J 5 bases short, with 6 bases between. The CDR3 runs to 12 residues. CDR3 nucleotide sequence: TGCGCCAGCAGCTTGTACGGGGAGACCCAGTACTTC. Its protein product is CASSLYGETQYF.

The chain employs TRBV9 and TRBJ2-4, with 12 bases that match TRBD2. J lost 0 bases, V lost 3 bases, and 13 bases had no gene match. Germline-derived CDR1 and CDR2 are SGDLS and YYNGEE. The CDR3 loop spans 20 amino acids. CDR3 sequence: CASSAQPGGTSGLAKNIQYF. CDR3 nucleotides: TGTGCCAGCAGCGCCCAACCGGGAGGGACTAGCGGGTTAGCCAAAAACATTCAGTACTTC.

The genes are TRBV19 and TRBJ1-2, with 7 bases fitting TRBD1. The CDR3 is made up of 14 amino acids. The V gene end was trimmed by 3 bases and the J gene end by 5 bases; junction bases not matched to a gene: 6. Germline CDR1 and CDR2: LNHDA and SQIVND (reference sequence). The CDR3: CASSIQTGSYGYTF. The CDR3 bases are TGTGCCAGTAGTATCCAGACAGGGTCGTATGGCTACACCTTC.

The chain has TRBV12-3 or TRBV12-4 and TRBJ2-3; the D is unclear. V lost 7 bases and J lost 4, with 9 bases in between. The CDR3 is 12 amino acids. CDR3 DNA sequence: TGTGCCAGCACCCTAAGTCCAGATACGCAGTATTTT. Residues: CASTLSPDTQYF.

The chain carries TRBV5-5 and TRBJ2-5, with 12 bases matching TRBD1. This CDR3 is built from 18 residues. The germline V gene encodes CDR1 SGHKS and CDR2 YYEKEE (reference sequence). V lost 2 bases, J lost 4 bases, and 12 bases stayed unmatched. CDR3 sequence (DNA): TGTGCCAGCAGCTTACGTCCTTCCGGGACAGGGGGCCTAGAGACCCAGTACTTC. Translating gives CASSLRPSGTGGLETQYF.

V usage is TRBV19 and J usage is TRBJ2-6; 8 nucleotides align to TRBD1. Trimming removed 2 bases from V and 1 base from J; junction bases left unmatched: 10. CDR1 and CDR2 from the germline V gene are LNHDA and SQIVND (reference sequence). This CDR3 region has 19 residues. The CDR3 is CASSIRGTGMGSGANVLTF. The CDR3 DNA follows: TGTGCCAGTAGTATAAGGGGGACAGGAATGGGGTCTGGGGCCAACGTCCTGACTTTC.

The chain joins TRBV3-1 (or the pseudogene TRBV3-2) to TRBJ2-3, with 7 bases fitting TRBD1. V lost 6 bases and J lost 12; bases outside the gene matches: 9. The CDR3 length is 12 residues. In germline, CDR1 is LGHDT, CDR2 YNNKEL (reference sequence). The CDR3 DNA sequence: TGTGCCAGCAGTAAAACAGGGGCCGCACAGTATTTT. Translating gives CASSKTGAAQYF.